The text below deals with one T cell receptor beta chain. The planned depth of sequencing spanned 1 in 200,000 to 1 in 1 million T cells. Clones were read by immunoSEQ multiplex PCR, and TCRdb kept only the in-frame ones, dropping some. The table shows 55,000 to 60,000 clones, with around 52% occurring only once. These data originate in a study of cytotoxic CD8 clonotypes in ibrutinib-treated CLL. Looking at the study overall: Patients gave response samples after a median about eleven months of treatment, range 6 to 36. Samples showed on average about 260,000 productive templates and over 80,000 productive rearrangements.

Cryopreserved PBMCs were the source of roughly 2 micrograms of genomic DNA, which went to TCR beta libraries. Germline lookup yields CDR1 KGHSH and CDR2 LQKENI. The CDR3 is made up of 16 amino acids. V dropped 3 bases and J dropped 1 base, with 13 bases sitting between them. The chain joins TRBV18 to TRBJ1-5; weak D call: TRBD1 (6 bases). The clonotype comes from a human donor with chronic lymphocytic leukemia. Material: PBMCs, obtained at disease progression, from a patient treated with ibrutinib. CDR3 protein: CASSPGQGISNQPQHF. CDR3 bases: TGTGCCAGCTCACCGGGGCAGGGGATAAGCAATCAGCCCCAGCATTTT.